This TCR beta chain was retrieved from a study of human T cells and chemical hapten exposure. TCRdb itself ran the RACE reads through MiXCR, one entry per CDR3 protein. The repertoire holds around 150,000 distinct CDR3 sequences, with 13% to 15% as singletons. Trimming pared 5 bases from V and 16 bases from J, leaving 18 bases between. Germline CDR1 is MNHNS and CDR2 is SASEGT. This CDR3 spans 13 amino acids. Time point meaning: patch test 1, 2 weeks after DPC sensitization. Documented treatment: therapeutic diphenylcyclopropenone sensitization with weekly scalp DPC. This chain uses TRBV6-1 with TRBJ1-6; D is unresolved. The sample in question was whole blood, obtained in connection with sensitization to the hapten diphenylcyclopropenone (DPC). The TCR sequence derives from a woman in her twenties or thirties with alopecia areata. Some clones in this sample may be carry-over from other donors' samples. The CDR3 DNA is TGTGCCAGCAGTCCCCGAACCCCGGGAGTACTCCACTTT. Its translation is CASSPRTPGVLHF.